One and the same sample provided the 12 T cell receptor beta chains below, sequenced in a study of PD-1 blockade in classical Hodgkin lymphoma (dated by TCRdb to about 2020). The intended sense of this specimen's time point label: newly diagnosed, previously untreated cHL patient sample. Using a Miltenyi CD8+ T cell isolation kit, CD8+ T cells were purified from thawed PBMCs through magnetic negative selection. The library was generated by the immunoSEQ multiplex PCR assay. TCRdb took this table from immuneACCESS and kept in-frame rearrangements with V and J called. Such tables lack part of the clones; where checked against another copy, unresolved V genes explain under half of the gap, and the rest is unexplained. The sample has approximately 9,900 clones on record, 75% to 95% of them singletons. The ten largest clones add up to about 8% of the sample. The sequencing input was CD8+ T cells from blood. The source is a human donor with classical Hodgkin lymphoma.

The chain recombines TRBV7-9 with TRBJ2-1; 8 nucleotides match TRBD1. With 2 bases clipped from V and 7 bases from J, the junction kept 7 bases outside the gene matches. This CDR3 is 15 amino acids long. Germline V lookup: CDR1 SEHNR, CDR2 FQNEAQ (reference sequence). The CDR3 loop reads CASSLFPDRANEQFF. The CDR3 nucleotides read TGTGCCAGCAGCTTATTCCCGGACAGGGCAAATGAGCAGTTCTTC. Together with reference TRBV7-9 and TRBJ2-1, the CDR3 gives the full variable domain: DTGVSQNPRHKITKRGQNVTFRCDPISEHNRLYWYRQTLGQGPEFLTYFQNEAQLEKSRLLSDRFSAERPKGSFSTLEIQRTEQGDSAMYLCASSLFPDRANEQFFGPGTRLTVL.

This chain uses TRBV10-3 with TRBJ2-2, with TRBD2 as a possible D gene (5 bases). The CDR3 length is 13 residues. V dropped 1 base and J dropped 5 bases, with 5 bases sitting between them. The germline CDR1 and CDR2 sequences are ENHRY and SYGVKD. The CDR3 protein is CAISEWRTGELFF. The DNA for the CDR3 is TGTGCCATCAGTGAGTGGAGGACCGGGGAGCTGTTTTTT.

This rearrangement joins TRBV23-1 to TRBJ1-4, with D perhaps matching TRBD1 (6 bases). TRBV23-1 is placed among ORFs of uncertain function. The CDR3 spans 15 residues. The germline V and J ends were trimmed by 2 bases and 4 bases, with 11 bases remaining between them. The CDR3 here is CASSQRRGVNEKLFF. CDR3 in DNA: TGCGCCAGCAGTCAAAGGAGGGGGGTTAATGAAAAACTGTTTTTT.

The rearrangement uses TRBV19 and TRBJ1-1; D is unclear. Germline CDR1 reads LNHDA; CDR2 reads SQIVND (reference sequence). The CDR3 sequence is 12 residues long. Deletions cut 5 bases from V and 9 bases from J, with 13 bases between. The CDR3 DNA reads as TGTGCCAGTAGTCGCGGGCCCACAAAAGCTTTCTTT. It yields the protein CASSRGPTKAFF. Together with reference TRBV19 and TRBJ1-1, the CDR3 gives the full variable domain: DGGITQSPKYLFRKEGQNVTLSCEQNLNHDAMYWYRQDPGQGLRLIYYSQIVNDFQKGDIAEGYSVSREKKESFPLTVTSAQKNPTAFYLCASSRGPTKAFFGQGTRLTVV.

V and J are TRBV30 and TRBJ2-1, with TRBD2 as a possible D gene (6 bases). The CDR3 has 12 residues. Germline CDR1 reads GTSNPN; CDR2 reads SVGIG (reference sequence). With 1 base removed from V and 6 bases from J, the gap between germline ends came to 7 bases. CDR3 in amino acids: CAWSDSGNEQFF. The DNA of the CDR3 is TGTGCCTGGAGTGATAGCGGCAATGAGCAGTTCTTC.

The chain combines TRBV2 with TRBJ2-1; no clear D gene. Germline lookup yields CDR1 SNHLY and CDR2 FYNNEI. V was clipped by 5 bases and J by 4 bases, with 3 bases between them. The CDR3 loop spans 11 amino acids. The CDR3 here is CASSPYNEQFF. The CDR3 DNA sequence: TGTGCCAGCAGTCCGTACAATGAGCAGTTCTTC.

This clone was picked up one time. This chain connects TRBV7-8 to TRBJ1-1; no reliable D call. Trimming stripped 2 bases from V and 0 bases from J, with 4 bases between. Germline CDR1 and CDR2: SGHVS and FQNEAQ. The CDR3 is 13 residues long. The chain's CDR3 is CASSLSVNTEAFF. CDR3 bases: TGTGCCAGCAGCTTAAGTGTGAACACTGAAGCTTTCTTT.

This clone was found once. This chain connects TRBV7-6 to TRBJ1-3; 7 nucleotides align to TRBD1. The V gene end was trimmed by 4 bases and the J gene end by 2 bases; junction bases not matched to a gene: 8. Germline CDR1 reads SGHVS; CDR2 reads FNYEAQ. This CDR3 has 16 amino acids. The CDR3 DNA reads as TGTGCCAGCAGCTCGCGTGGGGGACAGACTGGAAACACCATATATTTT. It specifies CASSSRGGQTGNTIYF.

The V call is TRBV7-2, the J call TRBJ1-5; 7 positions match TRBD1. Trimming at V came to 4 bases and at J to 0 bases, leaving 6 bases not matched to a gene. The CDR3 consists of 16 residues. Germline V gene sequence: CDR1 SGHTA, CDR2 FQGNSA. The chain's CDR3 is CASSSLGTDSNQPQHF. As DNA, the CDR3 is TGTGCCAGCAGCTCCCTCGGGACAGATAGCAATCAGCCCCAGCATTTT.

The J gene is TRBJ2-4, the V gene TRBV4-1; D gene ambiguous. V was pared by 0 bases and J by 6 bases, with 9 bases between. There are 14 residues in the CDR3. The germline V gene encodes CDR1 MGHRA and CDR2 YSYEKL. The CDR3 region has the DNA TGCGCCAGCAGCCAAGATCTTTCAGGAAACATTCAGTACTTC. This sequence encodes CASSQDLSGNIQYF.

The chain combines TRBV7-9 with TRBJ2-7, with D hard to call. This CDR3 has 14 residues. V gave up 0 bases and J gave up 7 bases, with 13 bases separating them. Germline CDR1 SEHNR, CDR2 FQNEAQ (reference sequence). For the CDR3, the DNA is TGTGCCAGCAGCTTAGCCGCAGCCCCCATAGAGCAGTACTTC. Residues: CASSLAAAPIEQYF.

This chain links TRBV27 with TRBJ2-1; 7 bases agree with TRBD1. The CDR3 has 15 amino acids. In germline, CDR1 is MNHEY, CDR2 SMNVEV (reference sequence). Germline trimming cut 5 bases from V and 0 bases from J; bases unmatched to any gene: 4. CDR3 bases: TGTGCCAGCAGTGCCGGGACAGCCTCCTACAATGAGCAGTTCTTC. Translation gives CASSAGTASYNEQFF.